This T cell receptor (beta chain) was found in a study of control samples from healthy donors and cancer patients. Germline CDR1 LNHDA, CDR2 SQIVND (reference sequence). The CDR3 loop spans 14 amino acids. Trimming pared 4 bases from V and 5 bases from J, leaving 14 bases between. Clones were sequenced by immunoSEQ multiplex PCR, and TCRdb holds only the in-frame ones, with some missing. The sample holds over 150,000 clones, 96% seen once. The chain uses TRBV19 and TRBJ2-5; tentative D call: TRBD1 (6 bases). The origin of this receptor is a woman in her thirties in good health. Sequencing was performed on blood. CDR3 residues: CASSTGHSFETQYF. CDR3 sequence (DNA): TGTGCCAGTAGTACGGGACATAGTTTTGAGACCCAGTACTTC.